Following are 2 T cell receptor beta chains from one sample sequenced in a study of blood T cell repertoires in COVID-19. Measured with immunoSEQ multiplex PCR; TCRdb has only the in-frame clones, and not every one. The sample contains under 95,000 clones, about 89% of which appear only once. Source material: peripheral blood. Receptor source: a woman between 50 and 59 years old in a cohort sampled during active COVID-19.

This clone came up once. The V call is TRBV30, the J call TRBJ2-5; D perhaps matches TRBD2 (6 bases). Trimming shortened V by 2 bases and J by 1 base, and 14 bases separated the two germline ends. In germline, CDR1 is GTSNPN, CDR2 SVGIG (reference sequence). This CDR3 is built from 15 residues. The CDR3 nucleotides are TGTGCCTGGAGTTCCCCGGGGGTTTCCCAAGAGACCCAGTACTTC. Encoded protein: CAWSSPGVSQETQYF.

The rearrangement joins TRBV10-3 to TRBJ2-3; D gene ambiguous. This CDR3 has 13 amino acids. Trimming left V 5 bases short and J 2 bases short, with 8 bases between. Per germline, CDR1 ENHRY and CDR2 SYGVKD. In DNA form, the CDR3 reads TGTGCCATCAGTCCGCAGAACACAGATACGCAGTATTTT. Translated, it gives CAISPQNTDTQYF.